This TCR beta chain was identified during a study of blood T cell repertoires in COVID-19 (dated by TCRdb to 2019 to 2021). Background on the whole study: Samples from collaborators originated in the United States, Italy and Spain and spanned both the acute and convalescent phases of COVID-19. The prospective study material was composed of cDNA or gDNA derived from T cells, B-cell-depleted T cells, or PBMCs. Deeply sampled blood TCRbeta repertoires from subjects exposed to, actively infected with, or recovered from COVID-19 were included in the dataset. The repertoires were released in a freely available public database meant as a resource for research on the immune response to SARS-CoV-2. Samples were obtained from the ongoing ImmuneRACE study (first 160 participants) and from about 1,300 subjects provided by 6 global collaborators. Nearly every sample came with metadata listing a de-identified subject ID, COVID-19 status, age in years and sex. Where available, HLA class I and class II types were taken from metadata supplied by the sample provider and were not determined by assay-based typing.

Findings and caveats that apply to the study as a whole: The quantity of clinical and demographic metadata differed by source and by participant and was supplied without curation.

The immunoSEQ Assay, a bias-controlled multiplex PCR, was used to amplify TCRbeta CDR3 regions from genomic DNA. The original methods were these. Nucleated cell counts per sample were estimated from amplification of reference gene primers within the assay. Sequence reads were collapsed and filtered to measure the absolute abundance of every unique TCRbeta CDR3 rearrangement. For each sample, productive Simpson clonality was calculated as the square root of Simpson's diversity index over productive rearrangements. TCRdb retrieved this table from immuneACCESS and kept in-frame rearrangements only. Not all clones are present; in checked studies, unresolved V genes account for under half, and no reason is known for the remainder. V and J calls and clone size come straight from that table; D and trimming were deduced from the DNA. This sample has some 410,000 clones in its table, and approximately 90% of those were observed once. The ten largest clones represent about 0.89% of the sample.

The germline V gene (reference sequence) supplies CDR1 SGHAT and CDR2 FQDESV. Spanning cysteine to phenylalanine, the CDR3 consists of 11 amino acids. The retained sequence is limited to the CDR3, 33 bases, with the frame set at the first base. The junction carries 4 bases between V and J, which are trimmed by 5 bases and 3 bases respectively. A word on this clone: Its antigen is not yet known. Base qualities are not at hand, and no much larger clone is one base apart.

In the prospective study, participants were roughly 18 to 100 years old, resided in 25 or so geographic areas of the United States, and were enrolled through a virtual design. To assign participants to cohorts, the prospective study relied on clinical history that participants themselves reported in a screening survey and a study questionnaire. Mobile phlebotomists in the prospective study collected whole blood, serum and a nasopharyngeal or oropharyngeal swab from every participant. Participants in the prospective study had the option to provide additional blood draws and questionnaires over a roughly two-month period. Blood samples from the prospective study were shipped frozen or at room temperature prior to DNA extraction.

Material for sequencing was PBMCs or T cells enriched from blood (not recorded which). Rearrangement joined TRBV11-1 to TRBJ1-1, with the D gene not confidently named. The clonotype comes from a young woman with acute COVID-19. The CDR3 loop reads CASSLYTEAFF. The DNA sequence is TGTGCCAGCAGCCTTTACACTGAAGCTTTCTTT.